There are many counts of the clone carrying this T cell receptor beta chain. The CDR3 length is 14 residues. V was cut by 5 bases and J by 6 bases, with 13 bases left in between. CDR1 and CDR2 from the germline V gene are SGHTA and FQGNSA. Sample time point: newly diagnosed GD, antithyroid drugs for less than 3 months. The TCR library was made from RNA extracted from PBMCs. CDR3 regions were amplified by Arm-PCR using iRepertoire HTBI primers to build TCR beta libraries. TCRdb itself ran the multiplex PCR reads through MiXCR, one entry per CDR3 protein. In the table there are 200,000 to 300,000 distinct CDR3 sequences, 20% to 25% of which are singletons. The data derive from a study of regulatory T cells in long-lasting Graves disease.

Sequencing was performed on peripheral blood mononuclear cells (PBMCs), taken at new diagnosis, from a patient treated with antithyroid drugs. The TCR was taken from a female donor with Graves disease. The rearrangement uses TRBV7-2 and TRBJ1-4, with unresolved D. CDR3 in amino acids: CASSQGGLDEKLFF. CDR3 coding DNA: TGTGCCAGCAGCCAAGGCGGACTCGATGAAAAACTGTTTTTT.